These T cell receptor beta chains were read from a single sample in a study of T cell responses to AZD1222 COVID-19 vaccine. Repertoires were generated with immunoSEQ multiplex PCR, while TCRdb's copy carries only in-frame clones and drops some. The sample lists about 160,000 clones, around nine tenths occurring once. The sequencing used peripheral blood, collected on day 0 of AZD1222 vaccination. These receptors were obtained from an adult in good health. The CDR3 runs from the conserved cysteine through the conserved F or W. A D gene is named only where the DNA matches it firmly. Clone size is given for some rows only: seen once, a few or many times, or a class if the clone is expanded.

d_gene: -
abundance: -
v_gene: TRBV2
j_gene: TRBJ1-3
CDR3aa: CASSVHRTTGGNTIYF
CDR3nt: TGTGCCAGCAGCGTACACCGAACAACGGGGGGAAACACCATATATTTT

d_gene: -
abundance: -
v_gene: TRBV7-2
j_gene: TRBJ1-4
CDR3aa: CASSSPGLTNEKLFF
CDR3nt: TGTGCCAGCAGCTCGCCGGGTCTTACTAATGAAAAACTGTTTTTT

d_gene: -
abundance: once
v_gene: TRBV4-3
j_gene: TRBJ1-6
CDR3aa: CASSQALSSYNSPLHF
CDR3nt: TGCGCCAGCAGCCAAGCCCTAAGCTCCTATAATTCACCCCTCCACTTT

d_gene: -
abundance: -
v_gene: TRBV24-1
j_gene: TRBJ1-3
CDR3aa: CATSDLARVRNTIYF
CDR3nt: TGTGCCACCAGTGATTTGGCCAGGGTCAGAAACACCATATATTTT

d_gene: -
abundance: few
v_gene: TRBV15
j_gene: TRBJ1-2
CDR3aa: CATSRVGAMGYGYTF
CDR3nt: TGTGCCACCAGCAGAGTTGGGGCCATGGGCTATGGCTACACCTTC

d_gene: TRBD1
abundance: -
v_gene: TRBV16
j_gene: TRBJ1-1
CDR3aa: CASSLQGRGTEAFF
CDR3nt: TGTGCCAGCAGCCTACAGGGGAGAGGGACTGAAGCTTTCTTT

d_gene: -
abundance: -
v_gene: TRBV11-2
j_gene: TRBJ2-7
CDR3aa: CASSHYRGAYEQYF
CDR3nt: TGTGCCAGCAGCCATTACCGGGGCGCATACGAGCAGTACTTC

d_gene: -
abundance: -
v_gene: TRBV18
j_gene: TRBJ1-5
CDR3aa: CASSPGQSNQPQHF
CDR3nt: TGTGCCAGCTCACCGGGACAAAGCAATCAGCCCCAGCATTTT

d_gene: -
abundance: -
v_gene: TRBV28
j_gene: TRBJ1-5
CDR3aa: CASSPLGGDRFFQPQHF
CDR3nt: TGTGCCAGCAGCCCACTGGGGGGGGATCGTTTTTTTCAGCCCCAGCATTTT

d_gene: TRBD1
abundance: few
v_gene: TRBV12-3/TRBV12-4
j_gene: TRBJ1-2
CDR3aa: CASSPGTGQGYTF
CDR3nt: TGTGCCAGCAGTCCAGGGACAGGTCAGGGCTACACCTTC

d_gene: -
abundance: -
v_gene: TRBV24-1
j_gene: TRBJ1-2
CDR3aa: CATSEGKPNYGYTF
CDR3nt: TGTGCCACCAGTGAAGGGAAACCTAACTATGGCTACACCTTC

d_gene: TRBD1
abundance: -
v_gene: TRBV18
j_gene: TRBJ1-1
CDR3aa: CASSTRTGMNTEAFF
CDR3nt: TGTGCCAGCTCAACTCGGACAGGGATGAACACTGAAGCTTTCTTT

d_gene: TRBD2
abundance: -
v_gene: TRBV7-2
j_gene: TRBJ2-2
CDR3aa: CASSLQQLAGYTGELFF
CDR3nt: TGTGCCAGCAGCCTACAACAACTAGCGGGCTACACCGGGGAGCTGTTTTTT

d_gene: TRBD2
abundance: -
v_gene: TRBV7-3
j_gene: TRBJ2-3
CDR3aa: CASSSQLAASTDTQYF
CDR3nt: TGTGCCAGCAGCTCCCAGCTAGCGGCTAGCACAGATACGCAGTATTTT

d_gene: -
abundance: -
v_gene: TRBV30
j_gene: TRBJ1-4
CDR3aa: CAWSVGQSYEKLFF
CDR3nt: TGTGCCTGGAGTGTAGGCCAGAGTTATGAAAAACTGTTTTTT

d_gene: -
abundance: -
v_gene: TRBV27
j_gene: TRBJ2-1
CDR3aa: CASSLQVDNEQFF
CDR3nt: TGTGCCAGCAGTTTACAGGTCGACAATGAGCAGTTCTTC

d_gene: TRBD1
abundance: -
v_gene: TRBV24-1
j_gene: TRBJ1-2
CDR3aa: CATSDLTGQGKGHGYTF
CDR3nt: TGTGCCACCAGTGATTTGACGGGACAGGGGAAGGGGCATGGCTACACCTTC

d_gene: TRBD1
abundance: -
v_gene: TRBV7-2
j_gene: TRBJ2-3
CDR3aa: CASSAPDRDDTQYF
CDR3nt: TGTGCCAGCAGCGCCCCAGACAGGGATGATACGCAGTATTTT

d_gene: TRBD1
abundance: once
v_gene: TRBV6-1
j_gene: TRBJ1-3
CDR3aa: CASSGGTGVGNTIYF
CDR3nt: TGTGCCAGCAGTGGGGGGACAGGAGTTGGAAACACCATATATTTT

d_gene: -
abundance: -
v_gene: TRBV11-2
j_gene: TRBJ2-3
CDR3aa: CASSRQSSTDTQYF
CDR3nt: TGTGCCAGCAGCAGACAGTCTAGCACAGATACGCAGTATTTT

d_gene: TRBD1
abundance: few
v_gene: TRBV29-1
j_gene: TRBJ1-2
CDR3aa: CSAEGTGGGYTF
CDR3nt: TGCAGCGCCGAAGGGACAGGGGGTGGCTACACCTTC

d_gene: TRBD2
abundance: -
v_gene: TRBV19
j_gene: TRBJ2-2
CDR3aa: CASSKRLAGLNTGELFF
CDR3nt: TGTGCCAGTAGTAAAAGACTAGCGGGACTAAACACCGGGGAGCTGTTTTTT

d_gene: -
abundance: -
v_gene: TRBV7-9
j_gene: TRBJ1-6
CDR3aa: CASSSGNWNSPLHF
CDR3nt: TGTGCCAGCAGCTCCGGTAATTGGAATTCACCCCTCCACTTT

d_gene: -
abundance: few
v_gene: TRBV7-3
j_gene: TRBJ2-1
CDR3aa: CASSSQPRRGEGYEQFF
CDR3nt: TGTGCCAGCAGCTCACAACCCCGTCGGGGTGAGGGTTATGAGCAGTTCTTC

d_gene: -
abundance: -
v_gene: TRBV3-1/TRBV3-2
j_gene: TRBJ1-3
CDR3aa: CASSQGPGHTIYF
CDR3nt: TGTGCCAGCAGCCAAGGTCCAGGGCACACCATATATTTT

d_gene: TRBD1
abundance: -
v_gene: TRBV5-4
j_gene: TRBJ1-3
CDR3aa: CASSLAGTGGSGNTIYF
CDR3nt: TGTGCCAGCAGCTTGGCCGGGACAGGGGGGAGCGGAAACACCATATATTTT

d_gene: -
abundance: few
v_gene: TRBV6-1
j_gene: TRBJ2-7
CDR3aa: CASSEEGASSYEQYF
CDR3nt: TGTGCCAGCAGTGAAGAGGGAGCGAGCTCCTACGAGCAGTACTTC

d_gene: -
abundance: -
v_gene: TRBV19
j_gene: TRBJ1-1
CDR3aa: CASNRGFGGMNTEAFF
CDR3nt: TGTGCCAGTAATCGAGGGTTCGGGGGGATGAACACTGAAGCTTTCTTT

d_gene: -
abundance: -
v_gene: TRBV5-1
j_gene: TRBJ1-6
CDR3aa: CASSPSKTSPLHF
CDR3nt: TGCGCCAGCAGCCCCTCAAAAACTTCACCCCTCCACTTT

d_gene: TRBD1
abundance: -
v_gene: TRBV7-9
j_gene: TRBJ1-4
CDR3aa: CASSSRTTGEPTNEKLFF
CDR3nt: TGTGCCAGCAGCTCACGTACTACAGGGGAACCAACTAATGAAAAACTGTTTTTT

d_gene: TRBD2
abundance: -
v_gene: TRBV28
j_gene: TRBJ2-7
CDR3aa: CASSGPGTSGSGRKNEQYF
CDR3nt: TGTGCCAGCAGTGGGCCCGGGACTAGCGGGAGTGGCCGAAAAAACGAGCAGTACTTC

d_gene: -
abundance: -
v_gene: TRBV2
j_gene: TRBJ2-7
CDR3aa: CASRLGTYEQYF
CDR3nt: TGTGCCAGCAGATTGGGGACCTACGAGCAGTACTTC

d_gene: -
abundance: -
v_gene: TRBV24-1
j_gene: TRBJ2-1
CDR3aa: CATSQGSGGLDNEQFF
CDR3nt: TGTGCCACCAGTCAGGGGAGTGGCGGTTTGGACAATGAGCAGTTCTTC

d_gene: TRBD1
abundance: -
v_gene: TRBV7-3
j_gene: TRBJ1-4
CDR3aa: CASSIDGTGDERSKKLFF
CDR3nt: TGTGCCAGCAGCATCGACGGGACAGGAGACGAGAGGTCGAAAAAACTGTTTTTT

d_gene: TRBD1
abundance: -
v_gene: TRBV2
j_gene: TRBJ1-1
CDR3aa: CASSERGLSTEAFF
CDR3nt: TGTGCCAGCAGTGAAAGGGGGCTGAGCACTGAAGCTTTCTTT

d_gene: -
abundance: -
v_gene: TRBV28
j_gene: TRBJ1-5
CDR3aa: CASSAQAWTQPQHF
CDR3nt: TGTGCCAGCAGCGCTCAGGCGTGGACTCAGCCCCAGCATTTT

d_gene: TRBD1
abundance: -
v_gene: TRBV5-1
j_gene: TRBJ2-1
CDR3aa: CASSLGGGPLNEQFF
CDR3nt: TGCGCCAGCAGCTTGGGAGGGGGCCCCTTAAATGAGCAGTTCTTC

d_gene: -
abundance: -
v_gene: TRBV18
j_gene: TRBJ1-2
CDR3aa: CASSPGAGTYSQGHGYTF
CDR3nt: TGTGCCAGCTCACCCGGGGCCGGGACTTATTCCCAGGGGCATGGCTACACCTTC

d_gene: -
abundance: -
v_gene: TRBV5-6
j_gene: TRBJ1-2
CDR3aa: CASSLLATGFNYGYTF
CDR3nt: TGTGCCAGCAGCTTGTTGGCGACAGGTTTTAACTATGGCTACACCTTC

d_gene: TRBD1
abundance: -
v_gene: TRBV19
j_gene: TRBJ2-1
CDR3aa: CASSIGTGNYNEQFF
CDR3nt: TGTGCCAGTAGTATTGGGACAGGGAATTACAATGAGCAGTTCTTC

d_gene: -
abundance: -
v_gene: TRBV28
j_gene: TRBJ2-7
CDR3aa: CASSLRLSGLSYEQYF
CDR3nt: TGTGCCAGCAGTTTAAGGCTCAGCGGGCTCTCCTACGAGCAGTACTTC

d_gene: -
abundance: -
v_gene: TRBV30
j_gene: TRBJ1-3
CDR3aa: CAWKAHTIYF
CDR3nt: TGTGCCTGGAAGGCGCACACCATATATTTT

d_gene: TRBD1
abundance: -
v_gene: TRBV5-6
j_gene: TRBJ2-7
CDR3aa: CASSFRLGTGVYEQYF
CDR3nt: TGTGCCAGCAGCTTCCGTCTAGGGACAGGGGTCTACGAGCAGTACTTC

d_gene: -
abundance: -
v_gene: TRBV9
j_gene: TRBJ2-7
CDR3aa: CASSLPAGTPTYEQYF
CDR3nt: TGTGCCAGCAGCCTCCCGGCCGGGACACCGACCTACGAGCAGTACTTC

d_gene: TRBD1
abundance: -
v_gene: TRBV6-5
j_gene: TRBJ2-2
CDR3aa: CASSRQGSGELFF
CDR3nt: TGTGCCAGCAGTCGACAGGGGTCCGGGGAGCTGTTTTTT

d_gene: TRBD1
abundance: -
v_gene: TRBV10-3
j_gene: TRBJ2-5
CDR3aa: CAISESDRGRRTQYF
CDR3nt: TGTGCCATCAGTGAGTCGGACAGGGGGCGCAGGACCCAGTACTTC

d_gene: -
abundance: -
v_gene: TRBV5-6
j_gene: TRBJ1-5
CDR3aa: CASSLGAGVEPQHF
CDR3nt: TGTGCCAGCAGCTTGGGGGCGGGAGTTGAACCCCAGCATTTT

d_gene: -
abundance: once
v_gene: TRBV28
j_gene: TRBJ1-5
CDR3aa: CASSPGRPQHF
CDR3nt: TGTGCCAGCAGTCCGGGGCGGCCCCAGCATTTT

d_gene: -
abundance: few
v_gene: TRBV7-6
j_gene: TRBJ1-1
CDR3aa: CASSPRSGRLNTEAFF
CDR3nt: TGTGCCAGCAGCCCCAGGTCGGGACGGTTGAACACTGAAGCTTTCTTT

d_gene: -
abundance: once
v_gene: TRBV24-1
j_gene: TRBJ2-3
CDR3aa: CATSDLVKADTQYF
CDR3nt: TGTGCCACCAGTGATTTGGTAAAGGCAGATACGCAGTATTTT

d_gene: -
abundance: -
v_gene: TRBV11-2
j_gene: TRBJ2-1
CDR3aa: CASSLDEGSREEQFF
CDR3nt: TGTGCCAGCAGCTTAGATGAAGGGTCCCGGGAAGAGCAGTTCTTC

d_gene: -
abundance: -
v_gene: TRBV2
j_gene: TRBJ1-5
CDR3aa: CASSERAGSQPQHF
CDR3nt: TGTGCCAGCAGTGAACGAGCAGGTTCCCAGCCCCAGCATTTT

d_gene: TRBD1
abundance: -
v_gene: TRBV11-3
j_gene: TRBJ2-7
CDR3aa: CASSYGTASEQYF
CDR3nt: TGTGCCAGCAGCTACGGGACAGCTTCCGAGCAGTACTTC

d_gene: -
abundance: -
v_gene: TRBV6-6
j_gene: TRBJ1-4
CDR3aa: CASSPRTGNEKLFF
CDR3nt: TGTGCCAGCAGTCCGAGGACGGGTAATGAAAAACTGTTTTTT

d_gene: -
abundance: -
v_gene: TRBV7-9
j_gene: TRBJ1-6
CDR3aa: CASSFEDINSPLHF
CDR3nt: TGTGCCAGCAGCTTTGAGGACATTAATTCACCCCTCCACTTT

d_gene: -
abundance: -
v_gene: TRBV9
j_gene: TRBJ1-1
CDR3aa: CASSPRTGTRNTEAFF
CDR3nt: TGTGCCAGCAGCCCCCGGACTGGGACTCGGAACACTGAAGCTTTCTTT

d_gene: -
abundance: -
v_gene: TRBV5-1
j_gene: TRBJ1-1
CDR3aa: CASRRAGQFEAFF
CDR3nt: TGCGCCAGCAGGCGGGCCGGACAGTTTGAAGCTTTCTTT